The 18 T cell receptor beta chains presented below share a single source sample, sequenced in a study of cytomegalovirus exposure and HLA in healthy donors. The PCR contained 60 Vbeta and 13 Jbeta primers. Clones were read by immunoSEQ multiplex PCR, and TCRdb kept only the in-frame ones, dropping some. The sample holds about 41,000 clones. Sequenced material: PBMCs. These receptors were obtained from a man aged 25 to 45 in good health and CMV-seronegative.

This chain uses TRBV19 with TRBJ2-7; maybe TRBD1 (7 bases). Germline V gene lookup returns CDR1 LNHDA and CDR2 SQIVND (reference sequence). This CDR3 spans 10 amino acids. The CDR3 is CGQGGREQYF. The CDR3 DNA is TGTGGCCAGGGGGGTAGGGAGCAGTACTTC.

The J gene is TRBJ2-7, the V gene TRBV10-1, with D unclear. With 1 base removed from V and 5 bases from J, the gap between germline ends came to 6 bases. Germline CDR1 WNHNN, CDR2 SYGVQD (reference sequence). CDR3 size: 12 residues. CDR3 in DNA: TGCGCCAGCAGTGAGTACAGCCACGAGCAGTACTTC. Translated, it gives CASSEYSHEQYF.

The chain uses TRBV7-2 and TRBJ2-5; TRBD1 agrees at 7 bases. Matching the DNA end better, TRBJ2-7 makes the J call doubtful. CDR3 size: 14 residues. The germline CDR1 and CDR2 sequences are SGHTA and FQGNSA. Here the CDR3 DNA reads TGTGCCAGCAGCGATAGAGCGAACAGGGGCGAGCAGTACTTC. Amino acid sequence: CASSDRANRGEQYF.

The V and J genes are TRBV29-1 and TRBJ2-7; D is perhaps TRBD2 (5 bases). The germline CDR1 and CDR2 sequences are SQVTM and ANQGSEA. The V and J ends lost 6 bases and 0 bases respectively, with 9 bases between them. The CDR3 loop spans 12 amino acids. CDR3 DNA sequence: TGCAGCGTCGCCGGGAACTCCTACGAGCAGTACTTC. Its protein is CSVAGNSYEQYF.

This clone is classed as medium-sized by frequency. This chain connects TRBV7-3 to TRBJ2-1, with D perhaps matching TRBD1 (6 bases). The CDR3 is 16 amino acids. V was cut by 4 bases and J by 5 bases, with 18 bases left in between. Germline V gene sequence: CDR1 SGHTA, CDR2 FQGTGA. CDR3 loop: CASSSQPGQPNNEQFF. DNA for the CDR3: TGTGCCAGCAGCTCCCAACCTGGACAGCCTAACAATGAGCAGTTCTTC.

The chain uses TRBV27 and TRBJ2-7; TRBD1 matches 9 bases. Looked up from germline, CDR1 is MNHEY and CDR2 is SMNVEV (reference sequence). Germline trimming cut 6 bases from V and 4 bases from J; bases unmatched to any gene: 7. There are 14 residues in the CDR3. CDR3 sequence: CASSLLGQGYEQYF. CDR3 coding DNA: TGTGCCAGCAGCCTCCTGGGACAGGGTTACGAGCAGTACTTC.

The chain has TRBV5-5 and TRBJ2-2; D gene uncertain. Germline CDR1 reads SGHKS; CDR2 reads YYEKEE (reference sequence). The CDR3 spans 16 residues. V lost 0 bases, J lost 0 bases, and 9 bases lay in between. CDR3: CASSLEAGSNTGELFF. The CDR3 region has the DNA TGTGCCAGCAGCTTGGAGGCAGGCTCGAACACCGGGGAGCTGTTTTTT.

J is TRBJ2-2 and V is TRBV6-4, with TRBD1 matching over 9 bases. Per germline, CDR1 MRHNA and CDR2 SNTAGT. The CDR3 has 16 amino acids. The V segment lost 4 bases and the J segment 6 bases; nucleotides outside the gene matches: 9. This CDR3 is CASSASGTGSSGELFF. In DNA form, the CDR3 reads TGTGCCAGCAGTGCATCCGGGACAGGGTCCTCCGGGGAGCTGTTTTTT.

CDR3 sequence reads: CASSAPGLKNEQFF. CDR3 nucleotide sequence: TGTGCCAGCAGCGCTCCGGGACTGAAGAATGAGCAGTTCTTC. The chain employs TRBV9 and TRBJ2-1, with TRBD2 as a possible D gene (6 bases). CDR3 length: 14 residues. Per the germline V gene, CDR1 is SGDLS and CDR2 is YYNGEE. Trimming pared 3 bases from V and 7 bases from J, leaving 14 bases between.

The CDR3 sequence is CAIASGGQYNEQFF. CDR3 nucleotide sequence: TGTGCCATCGCTAGCGGAGGCCAATACAATGAGCAGTTCTTC. V usage is TRBV10-3 and J usage is TRBJ2-1; 7 bases are a match to TRBD2. CDR3 length: 14 residues. The germline CDR1 and CDR2 sequences are ENHRY and SYGVKD. J lost 4 bases, V lost 8 bases, and 8 bases had no gene match.

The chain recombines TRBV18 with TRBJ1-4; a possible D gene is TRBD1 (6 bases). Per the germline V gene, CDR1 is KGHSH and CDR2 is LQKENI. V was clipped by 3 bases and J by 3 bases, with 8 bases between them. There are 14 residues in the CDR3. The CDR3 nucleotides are TGTGCCAGCTCACCCGGACAGCCTAATGAAAAACTGTTTTTT. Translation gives CASSPGQPNEKLFF.

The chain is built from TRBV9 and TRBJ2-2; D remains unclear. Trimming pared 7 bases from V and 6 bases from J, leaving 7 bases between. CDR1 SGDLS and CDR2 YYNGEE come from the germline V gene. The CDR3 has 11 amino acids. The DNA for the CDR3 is TGTGCCAGCCTTTCAGCCGGGGAGCTGTTTTTT. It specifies CASLSAGELFF.

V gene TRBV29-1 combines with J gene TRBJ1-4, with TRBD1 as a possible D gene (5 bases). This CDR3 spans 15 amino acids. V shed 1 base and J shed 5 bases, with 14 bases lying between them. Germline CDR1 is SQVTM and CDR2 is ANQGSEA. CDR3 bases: TGCAGCGTTGAAGGAAGCGGCGGGGCGAATGAAAAACTGTTTTTT. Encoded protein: CSVEGSGGANEKLFF.

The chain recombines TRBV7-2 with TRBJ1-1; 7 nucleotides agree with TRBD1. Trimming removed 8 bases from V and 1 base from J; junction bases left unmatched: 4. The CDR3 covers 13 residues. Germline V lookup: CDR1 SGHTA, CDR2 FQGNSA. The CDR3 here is CASRGQPNTEAFF. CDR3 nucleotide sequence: TGTGCCAGCCGGGGACAGCCGAACACTGAAGCTTTCTTT.

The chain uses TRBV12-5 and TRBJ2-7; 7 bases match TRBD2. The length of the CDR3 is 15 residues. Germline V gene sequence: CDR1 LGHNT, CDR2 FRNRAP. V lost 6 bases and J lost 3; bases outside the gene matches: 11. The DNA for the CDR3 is TGTGCTAGTGGGGCCGTTCGGCGGGGGAGCTACGAGCAGTACTTC. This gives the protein CASGAVRRGSYEQYF.

The CDR3 region is CASSSADRGNEQYF. CDR3 nucleotide sequence: TGTGCCAGCAGTTCCGCAGACAGGGGCAACGAGCAGTACTTC. This chain links TRBV6-1 with TRBJ2-7, with 8 bases aligning to TRBD1. CDR1 and CDR2 (germline): MNHNS, SASEGT. V lost 5 bases, J lost 5 bases, and 8 bases stayed unmatched. This CDR3 contains 14 residues.

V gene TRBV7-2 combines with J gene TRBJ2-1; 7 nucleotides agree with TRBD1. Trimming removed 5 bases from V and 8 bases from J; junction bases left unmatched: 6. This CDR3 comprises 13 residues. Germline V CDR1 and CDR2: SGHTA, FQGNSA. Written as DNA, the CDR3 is TGTGCCAGCAGCCCGCAGGGGGTGGATGAGCAGTTCTTC. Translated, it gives CASSPQGVDEQFF.

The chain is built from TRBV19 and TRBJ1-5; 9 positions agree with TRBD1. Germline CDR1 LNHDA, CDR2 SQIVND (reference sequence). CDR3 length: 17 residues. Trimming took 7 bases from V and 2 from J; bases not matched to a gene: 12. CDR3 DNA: TGTGCCAGTAAGTGGACAGGGGTTTCCGAAGGCAATCAGCCCCAGCATTTT. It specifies CASKWTGVSEGNQPQHF.